This T cell receptor (beta chain) was sequenced during a study of shared clonotypes between healthy human individuals. Positively selected for CCR7, the CD45RO-negative cells used as naive CD8 cells excluded terminally differentiated effector memory CD45RA+ cells. Produced via immunoSEQ multiplex PCR; TCRdb's table is partial and in-frame only. Of roughly 2.1 million clones in the sample, 90% to 95% were seen once. Study-level points and caveats: At large depth, rarefaction still showed sorted-subset sequencing to be incomplete.

As for this clone: The target antigen is unknown.

Sequenced input: naive CD8+ T cells from PBMCs. The sequence was collected from a man younger than 35 in good health. Some clones in this sample may be carry-over from other donors' samples.

The CDR3 DNA is TGTGCCAGCAGCCCCACGGGGGTTGGCTACACCTTC. Its protein is CASSPTGVGYTF. The rearrangement joins TRBV6-5 to TRBJ1-2; D is possibly TRBD1 (5 bases). This CDR3 has 12 residues. Deletions cut 6 bases from V and 7 bases from J, with 12 bases between. Germline CDR1 and CDR2: MNHEY and SVGAGI.